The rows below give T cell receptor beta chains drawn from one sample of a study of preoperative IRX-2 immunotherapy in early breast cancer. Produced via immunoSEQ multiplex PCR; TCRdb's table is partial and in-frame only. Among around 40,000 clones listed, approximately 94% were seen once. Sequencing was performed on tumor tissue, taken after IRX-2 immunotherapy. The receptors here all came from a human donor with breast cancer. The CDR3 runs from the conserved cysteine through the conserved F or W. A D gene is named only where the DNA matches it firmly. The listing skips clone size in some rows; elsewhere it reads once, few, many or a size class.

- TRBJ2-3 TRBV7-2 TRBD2 CASSLELAGGTDTQYF TGTGCCAGCAGCTTAGAACTAGCGGGGGGCACAGATACGCAGTATTTT
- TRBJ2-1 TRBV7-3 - CASSPGGEQFF TGTGCCAGCAGTCCGGGCGGTGAGCAGTTCTTC
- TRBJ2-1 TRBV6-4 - CASSDRHGPPNEQFF TGTGCCAGCAGTGACCGACACGGGCCCCCCAATGAGCAGTTCTTC
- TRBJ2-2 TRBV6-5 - CASRRGGGAGELFF TGTGCCAGCAGGAGGGGAGGAGGGGCCGGGGAGCTGTTTTTT
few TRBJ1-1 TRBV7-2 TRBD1 CASSFGRGRDTEAFF TGTGCCAGCAGCTTTGGGAGGGGGCGCGACACTGAAGCTTTCTTT
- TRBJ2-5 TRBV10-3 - CAISEGWAGETQYF TGTGCCATCAGTGAGGGATGGGCGGGTGAGACCCAGTACTTC
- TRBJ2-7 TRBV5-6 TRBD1 CASSVGDSPEEQYF TGTGCCAGCAGCGTTGGGGACAGCCCGGAAGAGCAGTACTTC
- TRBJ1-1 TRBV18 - CASSPFGGNTEAFF TGTGCCAGCTCTCCCTTCGGCGGGAACACTGAAGCTTTCTTT
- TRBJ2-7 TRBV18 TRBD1 CASSPRGQFYEQYF TGTGCCAGCTCACCAAGGGGACAGTTCTACGAGCAGTACTTC
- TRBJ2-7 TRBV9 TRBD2 CASTRGDKLSYEQYF TGTGCCAGCACCCGGGGGGATAAATTGTCCTACGAGCAGTACTTC
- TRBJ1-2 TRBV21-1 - CASSKGGRANYGYTF TGTGCCAGCAGCAAAGGGGGCCGAGCTAACTATGGCTACACCTTC
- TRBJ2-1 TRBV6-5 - CASSFDKHNEQFF TGTGCCAGCAGTTTTGACAAGCACAATGAGCAGTTCTTC
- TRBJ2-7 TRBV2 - CASRGGGQPANEQYF TGTGCCAGCAGAGGGGGGGGCCAACCCGCCAACGAGCAGTACTTC
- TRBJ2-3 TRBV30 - CAWSVKRASTDTQYF TGTGCCTGGAGTGTCAAAAGGGCTAGCACAGATACGCAGTATTTT
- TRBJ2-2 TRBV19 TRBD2 CASSGLAGRELFF TGTGCCAGTTCCGGACTAGCGGGCAGGGAGCTGTTTTTT
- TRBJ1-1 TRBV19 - CASSGSGGEAAFF TGTGCCAGTAGCGGCTCTGGGGGGGAAGCTGCTTTCTTT
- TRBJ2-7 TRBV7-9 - CASSLVLGAAAYEQYF TGTGCCAGCAGCTTAGTTCTGGGAGCAGCAGCCTACGAGCAGTACTTC
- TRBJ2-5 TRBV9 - CASSDGGQWETQYF TGTGCCAGCAGCGACGGTGGGCAGTGGGAGACCCAGTACTTC
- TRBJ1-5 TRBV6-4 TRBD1 CASSDSDRGGSNQPQHF TGTGCCAGCAGTGACTCCGACAGGGGAGGAAGCAATCAGCCCCAGCATTTT
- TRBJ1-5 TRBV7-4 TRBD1 CASSLKRVTGGEASNQPQHF TGTGCCAGCAGCTTAAAGAGGGTAACAGGGGGCGAGGCTAGCAATCAGCCCCAGCATTTT
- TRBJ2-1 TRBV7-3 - CASSLTGYGDNEQFF TGTGCCAGCAGCTTAACGGGCTACGGGGACAATGAGCAGTTCTTC
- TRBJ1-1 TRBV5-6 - CASSFRAGRYTEAFF TGTGCCAGCAGCTTTAGGGCAGGGAGGTACACTGAAGCTTTCTTT
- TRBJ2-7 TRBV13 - CASSADGREQYF TGTGCCAGCAGCGCGGACGGGCGCGAGCAGTACTTC
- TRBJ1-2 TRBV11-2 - CASSYGHWGDGYTF TGTGCCAGCAGCTATGGACATTGGGGGGATGGCTACACCTTC
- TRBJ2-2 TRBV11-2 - CASSLDLFAGATTGELFF TGTGCCAGCAGCTTAGATTTGTTTGCGGGGGCGACCACCGGGGAGCTGTTTTTT
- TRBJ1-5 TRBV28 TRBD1 CASSFRGQGSNQPQHF TGTGCCAGCAGTTTTAGGGGACAGGGATCAAATCAGCCCCAGCATTTT
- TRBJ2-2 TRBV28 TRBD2 CASSLPLGLAGTGELFF TGTGCCAGCAGTTTGCCTTTGGGACTAGCGGGAACCGGGGAGCTGTTTTTT
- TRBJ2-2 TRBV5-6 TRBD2 CASSQTTAGGTGELFF TGTGCCAGCAGCCAAACTACGGCGGGGGGCACCGGGGAGCTGTTTTTT
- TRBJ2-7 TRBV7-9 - CASSLQGNEQYF TGTGCCAGCAGCTTACAGGGTAACGAGCAGTACTTC
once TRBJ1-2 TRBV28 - CASSSDSAGVPYGYTF TGTGCCAGCAGTTCGGACAGCGCCGGCGTCCCTTATGGCTACACCTTC
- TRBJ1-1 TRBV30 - CAWSVPPGRTEAFF TGTGCCTGGAGTGTCCCCCCAGGGCGCACTGAAGCTTTCTTT
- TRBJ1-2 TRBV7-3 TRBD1 CASIKDRGHGYTF TGTGCCAGCATCAAGGACAGGGGGCATGGCTACACCTTC
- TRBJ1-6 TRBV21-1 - CASSKAGRANSPLHF TGTGCCAGCAGCAAAGCGGGCAGAGCAAATTCACCCCTCCACTTT
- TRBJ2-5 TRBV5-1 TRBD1 CASGGQGGTSAPQYF TGCGCCAGCGGCGGACAGGGGGGAACGTCGGCGCCCCAGTACTTC
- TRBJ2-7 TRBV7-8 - CASSSGPSGQYF TGTGCCAGCAGCTCCGGACCCTCAGGGCAGTACTTC
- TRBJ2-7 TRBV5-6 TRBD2 CASSLGLAGGPGPYEQYF TGTGCCAGCAGCTTGGGACTAGCGGGGGGCCCCGGGCCTTACGAGCAGTACTTC
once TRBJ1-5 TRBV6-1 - CASSLTGYSNQPQHF TGTGCCAGCAGTTTGACAGGATATAGCAATCAGCCCCAGCATTTT
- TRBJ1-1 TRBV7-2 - CASSLLLGTDTEAFF TGTGCCAGCAGCTTACTCCTGGGTACGGACACTGAAGCTTTCTTT
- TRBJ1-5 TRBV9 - CASSVETGSVRQPQHF TGTGCCAGCAGCGTAGAAACAGGGTCAGTTCGTCAGCCCCAGCATTTT
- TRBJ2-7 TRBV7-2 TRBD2 CASSWTSGGREQYF TGTGCCAGCAGCTGGACTAGCGGGGGGCGCGAGCAGTACTTC